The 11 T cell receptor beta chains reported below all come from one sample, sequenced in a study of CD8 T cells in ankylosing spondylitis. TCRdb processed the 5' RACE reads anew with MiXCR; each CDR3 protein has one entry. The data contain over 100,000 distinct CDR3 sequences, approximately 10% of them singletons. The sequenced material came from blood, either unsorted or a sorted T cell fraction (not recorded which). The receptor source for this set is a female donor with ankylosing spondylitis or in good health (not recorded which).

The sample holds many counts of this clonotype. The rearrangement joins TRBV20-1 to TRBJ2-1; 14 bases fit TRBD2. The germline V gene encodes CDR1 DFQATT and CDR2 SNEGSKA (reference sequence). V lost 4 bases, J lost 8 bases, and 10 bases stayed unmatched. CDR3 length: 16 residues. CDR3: CSATQTSGRVYDEQFF. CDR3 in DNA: TGCAGTGCTACGCAGACTAGCGGGAGGGTATACGATGAGCAGTTCTTC.

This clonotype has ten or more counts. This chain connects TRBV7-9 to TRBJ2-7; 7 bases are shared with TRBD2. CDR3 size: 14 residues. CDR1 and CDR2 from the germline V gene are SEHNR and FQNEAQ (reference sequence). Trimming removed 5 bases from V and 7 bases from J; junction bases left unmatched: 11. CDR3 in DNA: TGTGCCAGCAGCCGATCTGGCGGGAGATTGGAGCAGTACTTC. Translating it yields CASSRSGGRLEQYF. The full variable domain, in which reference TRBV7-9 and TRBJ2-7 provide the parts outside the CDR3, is DTGVSQNPRHKITKRGQNVTFRCDPISEHNRLYWYRQTLGQGPEFLTYFQNEAQLEKSRLLSDRFSAERPKGSFSTLEIQRTEQGDSAMYLCASSRSGGRLEQYFGPGTRLTVT.

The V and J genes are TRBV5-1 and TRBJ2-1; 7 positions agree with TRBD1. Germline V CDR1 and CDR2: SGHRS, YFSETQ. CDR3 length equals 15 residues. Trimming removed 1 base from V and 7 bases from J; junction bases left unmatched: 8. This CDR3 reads CASSLMDRSWNEQFF. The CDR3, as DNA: TGCGCCAGCAGCTTGATGGACAGGTCGTGGAATGAGCAGTTCTTC.

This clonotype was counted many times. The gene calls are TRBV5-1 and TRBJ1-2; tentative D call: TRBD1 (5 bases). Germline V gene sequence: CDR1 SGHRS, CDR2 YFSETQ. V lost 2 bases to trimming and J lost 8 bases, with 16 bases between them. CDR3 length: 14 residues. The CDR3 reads CASSFGGGAEGYTF. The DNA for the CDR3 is TGCGCCAGCAGCTTCGGGGGAGGTGCGGAGGGCTACACCTTC.

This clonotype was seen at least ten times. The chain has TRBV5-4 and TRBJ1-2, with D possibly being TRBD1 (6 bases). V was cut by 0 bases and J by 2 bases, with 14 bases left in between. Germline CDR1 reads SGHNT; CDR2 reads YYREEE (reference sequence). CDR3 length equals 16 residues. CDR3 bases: TGTGCCAGCAGCTTGGGCGGAACGGGACAAAACTATGGCTACACCTTC. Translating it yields CASSLGGTGQNYGYTF.

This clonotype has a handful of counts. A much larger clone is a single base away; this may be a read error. The CDR3 spells CSARARQGYGDTF. In DNA form, the CDR3 reads TGCAGTGCTAGAGCCCGACAGGGGTATGGCGACACCTTC. The rearrangement joins TRBV20-1 to TRBJ1-2, with TRBD1 matching over 8 bases. Germline lookup yields CDR1 DFQATT and CDR2 SNEGSKA (reference sequence). CDR3 size: 13 residues.

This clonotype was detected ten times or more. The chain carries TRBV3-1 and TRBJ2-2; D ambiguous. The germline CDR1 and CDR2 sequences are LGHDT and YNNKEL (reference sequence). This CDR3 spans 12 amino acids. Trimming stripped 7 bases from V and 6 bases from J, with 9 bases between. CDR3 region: CASTAPAGELFF. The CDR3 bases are TGTGCCAGCACGGCCCCCGCCGGGGAGCTGTTTTTT.

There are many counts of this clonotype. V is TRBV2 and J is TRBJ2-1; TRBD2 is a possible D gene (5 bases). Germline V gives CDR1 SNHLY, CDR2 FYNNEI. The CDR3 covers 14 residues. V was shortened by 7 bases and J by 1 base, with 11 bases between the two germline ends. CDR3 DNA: TGTGCCAGCAAGGGAGAGTGGTCCTACAATGAGCAGTTCTTC. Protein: CASKGEWSYNEQFF.

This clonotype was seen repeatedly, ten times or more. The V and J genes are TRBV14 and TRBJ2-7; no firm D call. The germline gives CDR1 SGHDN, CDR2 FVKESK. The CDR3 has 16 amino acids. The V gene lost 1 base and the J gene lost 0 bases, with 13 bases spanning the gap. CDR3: CASSQGQLWSSYEQYF. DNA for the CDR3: TGTGCCAGCAGCCAAGGACAATTGTGGAGCTCCTACGAGCAGTACTTC.

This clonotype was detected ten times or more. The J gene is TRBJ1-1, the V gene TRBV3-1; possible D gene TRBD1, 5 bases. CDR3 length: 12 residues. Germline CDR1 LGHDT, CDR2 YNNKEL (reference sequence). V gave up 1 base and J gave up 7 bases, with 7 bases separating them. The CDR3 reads CASSQGGDEAFF. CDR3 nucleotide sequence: TGTGCCAGCAGCCAAGGGGGGGATGAAGCTTTCTTT.

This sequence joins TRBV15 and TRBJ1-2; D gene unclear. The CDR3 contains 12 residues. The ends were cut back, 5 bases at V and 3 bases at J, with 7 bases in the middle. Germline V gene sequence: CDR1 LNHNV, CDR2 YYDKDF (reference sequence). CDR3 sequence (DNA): TGTGCCACCAGCTCGGCAGACTATGGCTACACCTTC. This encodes CATSSADYGYTF.